The 15 T cell receptor beta chains presented below share a single source sample, sequenced in a study of blood T cell repertoires in COVID-19. Profiled with immunoSEQ multiplex PCR; TCRdb holds only in-frame clones, not every one. The table records around 260,000 clones, 85% to 90% of them present only once. The specimen was peripheral blood. The receptors stem from a woman between 35 and 50 years old who had recovered from COVID-19.

V is TRBV24-1 and J is TRBJ2-7, with D possibly being TRBD2 (5 bases). The CDR3 contains 15 residues. The germline V gene encodes CDR1 KGHDR and CDR2 SFDVKD. The V and J ends lost 1 base and 6 bases respectively, with 15 bases between them. CDR3 residues: CATSDFFSRRGEQYF. DNA for the CDR3: TGTGCCACCAGTGATTTTTTCTCCCGTCGGGGCGAGCAGTACTTC.

CDR3 nucleotide sequence: TGCGCCAGCAGCCAAGGCCAGGGGGCCACCACAGATACGCAGTATTTT. This encodes CASSQGQGATTDTQYF. V and J are TRBV4-1 and TRBJ2-3, with 8 bases matching TRBD1. Germline-derived CDR1 and CDR2 are MGHRA and YSYEKL. After removal of 1 base from V and 2 bases from J, the junction contained 5 bases not matched to a gene. This CDR3 has 16 residues.

The rearrangement joins TRBV18 to TRBJ1-1; tentative D call: TRBD1 (6 bases). The CDR3 loop spans 17 amino acids. Looked up from germline, CDR1 is KGHSH and CDR2 is LQKENI. Trimming stripped 3 bases from V and 1 base from J, with 18 bases between. The DNA for the CDR3 is TGTGCCAGCTCACCGAACGGTGGGGCGACAGGGAACACTGAAGCTTTCTTT. Translation: CASSPNGGATGNTEAFF. The whole variable domain, filled in from reference TRBV18 and TRBJ1-1, reads NAGVMQNPRHLVRRRGQEARLRCSPMKGHSHVYWYRQLPEEGLKFMVYLQKENIIDESGMPKERFSAEFPKEGPSILRIQQVVRGDSAAYFCASSPNGGATGNTEAFFGQGTRLTVV.

The chain carries TRBV5-1 and TRBJ1-2, with D possibly matching TRBD1 (6 bases). Germline values: CDR1 SGHRS, CDR2 YFSETQ. V was clipped by 5 bases and J by 12 bases, with 11 bases between them. The CDR3 extends over 10 amino acids. This chain's CDR3 is CASSQGGDTF. In DNA, the CDR3 is TGCGCCAGCAGTCAAGGGGGGGACACCTTC.

This clone was seen only a few times. V gene TRBV7-3 combines with J gene TRBJ1-2; 7 nucleotides match TRBD1. There are 16 residues in the CDR3. Germline V CDR1 and CDR2: SGHTA, FQGTGA. Trimming at V came to 3 bases and at J to 3 bases, leaving 10 bases not matched to a gene. The CDR3 DNA follows: TGTGCCAGCAGCTTGTCCCGACAGGGTTGGGACTATGGCTACACCTTC. Translating it yields CASSLSRQGWDYGYTF.

This chain uses TRBV5-4 with TRBJ1-4; TRBD1 is a possible D gene (5 bases). This CDR3 region has 14 residues. V lost 3 bases and J 9 bases, leaving 15 bases between the germline ends. Germline-derived CDR1 and CDR2 are SGHNT and YYREEE (reference sequence). CDR3 DNA sequence: TGTGCCAGCAGCTCTTGGGGCGGAGGGAAAAAACTGTTTTTT. This translates into CASSSWGGGKKLFF.

This clone was detected once. The rearrangement links TRBV3-1 (or the pseudogene TRBV3-2) to TRBJ1-1; D possibly corresponds to TRBD1 (5 bases). The CDR3 has 13 residues. With 3 bases removed from V and 3 bases from J, the gap between germline ends came to 8 bases. Germline CDR1 reads LGHDT; CDR2 reads YNNKEL (reference sequence). CDR3 sequence reads: CASSHGGDTEAFF. The CDR3 DNA reads TGTGCCAGCAGCCACGGAGGGGACACTGAAGCTTTCTTT.

The chain recombines TRBV11-2 with TRBJ2-1, with TRBD1 matching over 7 bases. This CDR3 is built from 14 residues. J lost 9 bases, V lost 8 bases, and 13 bases had no gene match. In germline, CDR1 is SGHAT, CDR2 FQNNGV. The CDR3 DNA reads TGTGCCAGCCGTAGGGGGCTAGCTTGGAGTGAGCAGTTCTTC. It specifies CASRRGLAWSEQFF.

The genes are TRBV6-5 and TRBJ1-1; TRBD1 might be the D (6 bases). V was cut by 7 bases and J by 1 base, with 13 bases left in between. Germline values: CDR1 MNHEY, CDR2 SVGAGI. The CDR3 contains 14 residues. DNA for the CDR3: TGTGCCAGCACCTCCAGGGGACAGAACACTGAAGCTTTCTTT. Protein product: CASTSRGQNTEAFF.

The table lists this clone with a few counts. The chain carries TRBV19 and TRBJ2-2; D not resolved. V lost 3 bases to trimming and J lost 1 base, with 3 bases between them. The CDR3 consists of 13 residues. The germline V gene has CDR1 LNHDA and CDR2 SQIVND (reference sequence). This CDR3 reads CASSILNTGELFF. In DNA, the CDR3 is TGTGCCAGTAGTATTCTGAACACCGGGGAGCTGTTTTTT.

This clone turned up a few times. CDR3 in DNA: TGTGCCAGCAGCTACTCCGGGACAGGATACACCGGGGAGCTGTTTTTT. It is translated as CASSYSGTGYTGELFF. The gene calls are TRBV5-5 and TRBJ2-2; 8 nucleotides agree with TRBD1. V lost 3 bases and J lost 3; bases outside the gene matches: 7. Germline CDR1 reads SGHKS; CDR2 reads YYEKEE (reference sequence). This CDR3 is 16 amino acids long.

V usage is TRBV28 and J usage is TRBJ1-1; 7 nucleotides line up with TRBD1. The ends lost 6 bases at V and 1 base at J; junction bases unmatched: 5. The CDR3 runs 14 residues. Germline V CDR1 and CDR2: MDHEN, SYDVKM. For the CDR3, the DNA is TGTGCCAGCAGGGACAGGAGCCGGAACACTGAAGCTTTCTTT. This codes for CASRDRSRNTEAFF.

V and J are TRBV2 and TRBJ1-2, with a weak D call TRBD1 (6 bases). The CDR3 contains 15 residues. V gave up 6 bases and J gave up 5 bases, with 19 bases separating them. In germline, CDR1 is SNHLY, CDR2 FYNNEI. CDR3 nucleotide sequence: TGTGCCAGCAGCGGACAGTCCCCGGTCATGTATGGCTACACCTTC. This encodes CASSGQSPVMYGYTF.

The chain has TRBV11-2 and TRBJ1-2; D gene unclear. V was shortened by 5 bases and J by 5 bases, with 12 bases between the two germline ends. The CDR3 has 13 residues. Germline V lookup: CDR1 SGHAT, CDR2 FQNNGV. The CDR3 DNA is TGTGCCAGCAGCCCCGGTAGGGAGTATGGCTACACCTTC. Its protein product is CASSPGREYGYTF.

The rearrangement joins TRBV27 to TRBJ2-3; D not certain. V dropped 3 bases and J dropped 7 bases, with 11 bases sitting between them. CDR1 is MNHEY, CDR2 SMNVEV, per germline (reference sequence). The CDR3 has 13 residues. The CDR3 loop is CASSFWAQNTQYF. As DNA, the CDR3 is TGTGCCAGCAGTTTCTGGGCCCAAAATACGCAGTATTTT.